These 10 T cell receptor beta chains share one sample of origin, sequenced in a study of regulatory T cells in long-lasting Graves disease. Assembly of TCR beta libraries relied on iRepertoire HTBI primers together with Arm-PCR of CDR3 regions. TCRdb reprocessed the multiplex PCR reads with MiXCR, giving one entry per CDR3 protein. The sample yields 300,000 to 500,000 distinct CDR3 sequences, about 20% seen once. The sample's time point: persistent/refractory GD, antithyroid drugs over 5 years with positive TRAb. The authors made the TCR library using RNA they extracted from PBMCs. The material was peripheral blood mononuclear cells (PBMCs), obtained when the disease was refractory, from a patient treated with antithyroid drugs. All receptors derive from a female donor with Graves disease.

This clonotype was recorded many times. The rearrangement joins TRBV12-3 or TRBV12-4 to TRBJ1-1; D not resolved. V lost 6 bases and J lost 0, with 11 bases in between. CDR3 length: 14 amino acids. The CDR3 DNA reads TGTGCCAGCAGGGAGGGTTCCATGAACACTGAAGCTTTCTTT. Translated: CASREGSMNTEAFF.

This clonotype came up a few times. CDR3 DNA: TGCGCCAGCAGCCCTGCCTCGCAGAACACTGAAGCTTTCTTT. As protein: CASSPASQNTEAFF. V and J are TRBV5-1 and TRBJ1-1; D gene unclear. Germline V lookup: CDR1 SGHRS, CDR2 YFSETQ. V was clipped by 4 bases and J by 1 base, with 11 bases between them. The CDR3 covers 14 residues. Looking up the rest from reference TRBV5-1 and TRBJ1-1 gives the full variable domain: KAGVTQTPRYLIKTRGQQVTLSCSPISGHRSVSWYQQTPGQGLQFLFEYFSETQRNKGNFPGRFSGRQFSNSRSEMNVSTLELGDSALYLCASSPASQNTEAFFGQGTRLTVV.

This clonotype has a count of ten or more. The CDR3 loop reads CASSPLDSALETQYF. CDR3 nucleotide sequence: TGTGCCAGCAGTCCTCTAGACAGTGCCCTTGAGACCCAGTACTTC. The chain uses TRBV27 and TRBJ2-5; a weak D match, TRBD1 (5 bases). CDR1 and CDR2 from the germline V gene are MNHEY and SMNVEV (reference sequence). V was pared by 5 bases and J by 5 bases, with 18 bases between. CDR3 length: 15 amino acids.

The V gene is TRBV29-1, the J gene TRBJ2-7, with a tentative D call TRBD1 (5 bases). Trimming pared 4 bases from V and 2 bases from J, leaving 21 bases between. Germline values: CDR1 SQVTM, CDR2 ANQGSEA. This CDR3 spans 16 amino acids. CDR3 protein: CSVAPGGRVAPYEQYF. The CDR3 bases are TGCAGCGTTGCCCCGGGCGGCAGGGTGGCTCCCTACGAGCAGTACTTC.

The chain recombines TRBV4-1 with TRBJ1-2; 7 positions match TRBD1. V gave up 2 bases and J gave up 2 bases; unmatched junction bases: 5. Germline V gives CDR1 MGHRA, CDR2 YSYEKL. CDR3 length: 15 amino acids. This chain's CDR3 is CASSQPKTGNYGYTF. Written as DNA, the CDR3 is TGCGCCAGCAGCCAACCCAAGACAGGGAACTATGGCTACACCTTC.

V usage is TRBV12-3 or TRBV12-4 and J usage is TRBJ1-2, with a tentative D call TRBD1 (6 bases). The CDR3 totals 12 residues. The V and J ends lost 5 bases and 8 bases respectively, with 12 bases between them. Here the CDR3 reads CASSEQGGGYTF. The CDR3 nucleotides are TGTGCCAGCAGTGAACAGGGAGGGGGCTACACCTTC.

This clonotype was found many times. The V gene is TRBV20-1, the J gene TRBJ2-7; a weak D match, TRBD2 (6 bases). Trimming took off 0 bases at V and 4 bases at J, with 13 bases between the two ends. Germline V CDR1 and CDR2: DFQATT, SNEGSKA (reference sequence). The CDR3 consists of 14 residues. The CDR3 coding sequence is TGCAGTGCTAGAGATTCCGGGAGTCAATACGAGCAGTACTTC. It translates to CSARDSGSQYEQYF.

CDR3 loop: CASGRTGEFEQYF. CDR3 in DNA: TGTGCCAGCGGACGGACAGGGGAGTTCGAGCAGTACTTC. The V call is TRBV7-9, the J call TRBJ2-7; 9 bases fit TRBD1. Per the germline V gene, CDR1 is SEHNR and CDR2 is FQNEAQ (reference sequence). The CDR3 contains 13 residues. The trim removed 8 bases at V and 6 bases at J, leaving 8 bases unmatched. The complete variable domain, with remaining parts taken from reference TRBV7-9 and TRBJ2-7, reads DTGVSQNPRHKITKRGQNVTFRCDPISEHNRLYWYRQTLGQGPEFLTYFQNEAQLEKSRLLSDRFSAERPKGSFSTLEIQRTEQGDSAMYLCASGRTGEFEQYFGPGTRLTVT.

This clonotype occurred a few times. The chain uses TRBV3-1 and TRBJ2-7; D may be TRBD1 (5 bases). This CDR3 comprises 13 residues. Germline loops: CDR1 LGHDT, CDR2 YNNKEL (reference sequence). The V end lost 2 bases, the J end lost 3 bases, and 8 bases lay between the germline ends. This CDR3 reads CASSQRGRYEQYF. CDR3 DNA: TGTGCCAGCAGCCAAAGGGGCCGCTACGAGCAGTACTTC.

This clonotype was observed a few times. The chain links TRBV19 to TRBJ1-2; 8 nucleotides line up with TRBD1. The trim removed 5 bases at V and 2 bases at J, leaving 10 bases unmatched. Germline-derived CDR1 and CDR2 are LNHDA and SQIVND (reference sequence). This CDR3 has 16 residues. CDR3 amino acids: CASSSATGVKNYGYTF. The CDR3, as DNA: TGTGCCAGTAGTTCTGCGACAGGGGTGAAAAACTATGGCTACACCTTC. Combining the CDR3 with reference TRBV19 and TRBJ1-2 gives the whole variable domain DGGITQSPKYLFRKEGQNVTLSCEQNLNHDAMYWYRQDPGQGLRLIYYSQIVNDFQKGDIAEGYSVSREKKESFPLTVTSAQKNPTAFYLCASSSATGVKNYGYTFGSGTRLTVV.